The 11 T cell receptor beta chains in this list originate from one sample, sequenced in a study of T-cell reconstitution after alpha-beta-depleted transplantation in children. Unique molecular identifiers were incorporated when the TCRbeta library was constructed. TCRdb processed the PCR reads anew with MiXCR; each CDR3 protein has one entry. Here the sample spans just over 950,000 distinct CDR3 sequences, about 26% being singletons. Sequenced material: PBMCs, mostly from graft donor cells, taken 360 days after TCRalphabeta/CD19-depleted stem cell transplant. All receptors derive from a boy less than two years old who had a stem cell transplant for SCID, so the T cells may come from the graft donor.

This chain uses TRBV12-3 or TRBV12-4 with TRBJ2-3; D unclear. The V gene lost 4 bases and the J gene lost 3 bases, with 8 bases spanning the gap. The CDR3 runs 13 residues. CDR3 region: CASSSSRTDTQYF. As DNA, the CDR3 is TGTGCCAGCAGTTCAAGCCGGACAGATACGCAGTATTTT.

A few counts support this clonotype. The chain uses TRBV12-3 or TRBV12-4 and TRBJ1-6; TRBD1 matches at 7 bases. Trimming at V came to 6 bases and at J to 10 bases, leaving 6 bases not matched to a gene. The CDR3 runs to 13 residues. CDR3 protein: CASRAHRGSPLHF. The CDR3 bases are TGTGCCAGCAGGGCACACAGGGGATCACCCCTCCACTTT.

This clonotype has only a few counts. The chain's CDR3 is CSVAGAQGANIQYF. Here the CDR3 DNA reads TGCAGCGTCGCGGGGGCGCAGGGGGCCAACATTCAGTACTTC. V gene TRBV29-1 combines with J gene TRBJ2-4; D is perhaps TRBD1 (8 bases). V shed 6 bases and J shed 7 bases, with 19 bases lying between them. From germline, CDR1 is SQVTM and CDR2 ANQGSEA. This CDR3 region has 14 residues. Together with reference TRBV29-1 and TRBJ2-4, the CDR3 gives the full variable domain: SAVISQKPSRDICQRGTSLTIQCQVDSQVTMMFWYRQQPGQSLTLIATANQGSEATYESGFVIDKFPISRPNLTFSTLTVSNMSPEDSSIYLCSVAGAQGANIQYFGAGTRLSVL.

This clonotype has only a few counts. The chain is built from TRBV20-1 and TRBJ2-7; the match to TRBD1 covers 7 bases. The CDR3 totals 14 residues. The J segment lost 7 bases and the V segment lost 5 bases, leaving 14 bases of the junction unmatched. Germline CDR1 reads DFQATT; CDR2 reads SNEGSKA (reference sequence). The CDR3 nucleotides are TGCAGTGCTTTGACCGGGACAGCCCTTTTTGAGCAGTACTTC. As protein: CSALTGTALFEQYF.

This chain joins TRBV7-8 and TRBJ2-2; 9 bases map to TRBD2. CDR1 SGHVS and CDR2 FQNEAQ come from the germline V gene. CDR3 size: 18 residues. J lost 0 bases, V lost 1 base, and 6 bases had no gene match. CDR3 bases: TGTGCCAGCAGCTTAGTGGTAGCGGGGGCGCCGAACACCGGGGAGCTGTTTTTT. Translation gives CASSLVVAGAPNTGELFF. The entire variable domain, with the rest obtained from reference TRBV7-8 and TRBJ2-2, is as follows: GAGVSQSPRYKVAKRGQDVALRCDPISGHVSLFWYQQALGQGPEFLTYFQNEAQLDKSGLPSDRFFAERPEGSVSTLKIQRTQQEDSAVYLCASSLVVAGAPNTGELFFGEGSRLTVL.

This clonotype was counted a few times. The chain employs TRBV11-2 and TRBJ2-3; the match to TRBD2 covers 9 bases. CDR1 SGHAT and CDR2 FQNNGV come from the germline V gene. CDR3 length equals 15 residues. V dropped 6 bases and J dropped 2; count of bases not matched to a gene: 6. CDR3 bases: TGTGCCAGCAGACTTAGCGGGGGCCCCACAGATACGCAGTATTTT. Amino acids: CASRLSGGPTDTQYF.

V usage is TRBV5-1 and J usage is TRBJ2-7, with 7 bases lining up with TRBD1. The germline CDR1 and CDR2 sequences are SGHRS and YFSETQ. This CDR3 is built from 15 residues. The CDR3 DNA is TGCGCCAGCAGCTTGGGAGTGGACAGGTGCTGGGAGCAGTCGGTC. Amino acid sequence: CASSLGVDRCWEQSV.

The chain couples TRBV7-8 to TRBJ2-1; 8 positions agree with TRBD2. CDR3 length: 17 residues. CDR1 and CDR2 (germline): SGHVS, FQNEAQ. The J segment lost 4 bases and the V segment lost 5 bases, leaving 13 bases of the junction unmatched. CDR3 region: CASSPSRGAPFYNEQFF. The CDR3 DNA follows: TGTGCCAGCAGCCCCTCGCGGGGGGCCCCTTTTTACAATGAGCAGTTCTTC.

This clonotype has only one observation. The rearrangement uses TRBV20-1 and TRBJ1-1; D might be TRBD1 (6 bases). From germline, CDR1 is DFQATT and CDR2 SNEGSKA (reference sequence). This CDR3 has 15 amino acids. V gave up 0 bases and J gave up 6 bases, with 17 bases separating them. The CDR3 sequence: CSARDLTGSGAEAFF. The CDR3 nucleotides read TGCAGTGCTAGAGATCTAACAGGGTCAGGCGCTGAAGCTTTCTTT.

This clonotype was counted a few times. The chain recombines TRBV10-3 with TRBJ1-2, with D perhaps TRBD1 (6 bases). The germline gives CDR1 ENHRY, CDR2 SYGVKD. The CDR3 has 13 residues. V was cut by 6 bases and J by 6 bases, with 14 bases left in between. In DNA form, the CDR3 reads TGTGCCATCAGGGGGGCCCTGGTGGATGGCTACACCTTC. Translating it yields CAIRGALVDGYTF.

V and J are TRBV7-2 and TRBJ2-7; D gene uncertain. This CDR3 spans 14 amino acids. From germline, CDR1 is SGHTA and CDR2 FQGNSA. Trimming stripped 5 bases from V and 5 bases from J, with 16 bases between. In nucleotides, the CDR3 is TGTGCCAGCAGCACAGCCCGAGTCAGCCACGAGCAGTACTTC. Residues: CASSTARVSHEQYF.